This passage covers 31 T cell receptor beta chains from one sample sequenced in a study of metastatic and nonmetastatic thyroid tumors. TCRdb re-analyzed the PCR reads through MiXCR. The sample carries some 40,000 clones, approximately 17% recorded once. No treatment had been given to any patient before thyroid surgery. Sequenced input: tumor tissue. The receptors were sampled from a female donor with papillary thyroid cancer or a benign thyroid nodule (not recorded which). Some clones in this sample may be carry-over from other donors' samples.

V and J are TRBV7-9 and TRBJ1-6, with D unclear. The CDR3 loop spans 14 amino acids. V lost 3 bases and J 7 bases, leaving 10 bases between the germline ends. Germline-derived CDR1 and CDR2 are SEHNR and FQNEAQ (reference sequence). CDR3 coding DNA: TGTGCCAGCAGCTTGGGCCAGCCCAATTCACCCCTCCACTTT. Translated, it gives CASSLGQPNSPLHF.

There are a few counts of this clone. The V call is TRBV7-2, the J call TRBJ2-7; 7 nucleotides line up with TRBD1. V lost 5 bases to trimming and J lost 2 bases; unmatched junction nucleotides: 6. The length of the CDR3 is 14 residues. Germline assignment: CDR1 SGHTA and CDR2 FQGNSA. The CDR3 loop reads CASSPTGSPYEQYF. The CDR3 DNA follows: TGTGCCAGCAGCCCGACAGGGTCACCCTACGAGCAGTACTTC.

This clone was picked up many times. The chain joins TRBV12-3 or TRBV12-4 to TRBJ1-5; possibly TRBD1 for D (5 bases). The CDR3 contains 16 residues. V was clipped by 6 bases and J by 7 bases, with 22 bases between them. CDR3 DNA sequence: TGTGCCAGCAGAAGGGAGAGGGAGGGGTTTGCCCAGCCCCAGCATTTT. This encodes CASRREREGFAQPQHF.

As to this clone: Given a much more abundant clone one base away, this may be a read error. The gene calls are TRBV7-7 and TRBJ1-3; D is uncertain. Germline V CDR1 and CDR2: SSHAT, FNYEAQ (reference sequence). The CDR3 is made up of 15 amino acids. CDR3 nucleotides: TGTGCTAGCAGCCCGGTCCCTGGCTCTGGAAACACCATATATTTT. Its translation: CASSPVPGSGNTIYF.

The CDR3: CARQGEFCSGRGNEQFF. The DNA of the CDR3 is TGCGCCAGACAGGGGGAATTCTGTAGCGGGAGAGGCAATGAGCAGTTCTTC. The rearrangement links TRBV5-1 to TRBJ2-1; D is possibly TRBD2 (9 bases). Germline lookup yields CDR1 SGHRS and CDR2 YFSETQ. V lost 8 bases to trimming and J lost 6 bases, with 27 bases between them. The length of the CDR3 is 17 residues. The entire variable domain, with the rest obtained from reference TRBV5-1 and TRBJ2-1, is as follows: KAGVTQTPRYLIKTRGQQVTLSCSPISGHRSVSWYQQTPGQGLQFLFEYFSETQRNKGNFPGRFSGRQFSNSRSEMNVSTLELGDSALYLCARQGEFCSGRGNEQFFGPGTRLTVL.

This clone was counted ten times or more. V and J are TRBV4-1 and TRBJ1-1, with D maybe TRBD1 (6 bases). CDR1 and CDR2 (germline): MGHRA, YSYEKL. The V end was cut by 2 bases, the J end by 4 bases, with 8 bases between. The CDR3 loop spans 13 amino acids. The CDR3 region has the DNA TGCGCCAGCAGCCAATCAGGGGTCACTGAAGCTTTCTTT. Amino acids: CASSQSGVTEAFF.

This clone was detected a few times. The chain combines TRBV6-1 with TRBJ2-7; D gene unclear. Germline V gene lookup returns CDR1 MNHNS and CDR2 SASEGT. The CDR3 totals 14 residues. The ends were cut back, 1 base at V and 3 bases at J, with 10 bases in the middle. The CDR3 loop is CASSEGWNGYEQYF. The CDR3 DNA reads as TGTGCCAGCAGTGAAGGTTGGAACGGCTACGAGCAGTACTTC.

This clone occurred many times. The chain is built from TRBV9 and TRBJ1-5, with D possibly being TRBD1 (5 bases). V dropped 10 bases and J dropped 7 bases, with 27 bases sitting between them. CDR3 size: 16 residues. Germline loops: CDR1 SGDLS, CDR2 YYNGEE. In DNA, the CDR3 is TGTGCCGGTACACCGGGACCCCCGGTTCGGGGACAGCCCCAGCATTTT. Protein sequence: CAGTPGPPVRGQPQHF. The entire variable domain, with the rest obtained from reference TRBV9 and TRBJ1-5, is as follows: DSGVTQTPKHLITATGQRVTLRCSPRSGDLSVYWYQQSLDQGLQFLIQYYNGEERAKGNILERFSAQQFPDLHSELNLSSLELGDSALYFCAGTPGPPVRGQPQHFGDGTRLSIL.

Ten or more counts support this clone. The chain recombines TRBV28 with TRBJ2-4, with TRBD2 matching over 13 bases. V trimming: 6 bases; J trimming: 0 bases; junction bases outside the gene matches: 14. CDR1 and CDR2 (germline): MDHEN, SYDVKM. The CDR3 consists of 20 residues. CDR3 amino acids: CASSLPTSGRAWEAKNIQYF. The CDR3 DNA is TGTGCCAGCAGCCTCCCAACTAGCGGGAGGGCCTGGGAAGCCAAAAACATTCAGTACTTC.

This clone rates as medium-sized. This chain links TRBV6-2 or TRBV6-3 with TRBJ2-7, with D uncertain. Trimming took 6 bases from V and 3 from J, leaving 9 bases between them. This CDR3 comprises 12 residues. From germline, CDR1 is MNHEY and CDR2 SVGEGT. The CDR3 reads CASSSQSYEQYF. The CDR3 DNA follows: TGTGCCAGCAGCTCCCAGAGCTACGAGCAGTACTTC.

The chain combines TRBV20-1 with TRBJ2-7; a weak D match, TRBD1 (7 bases). Trimming took 5 bases from V and 1 from J, leaving 18 bases between them. The CDR3 is made up of 15 amino acids. Germline V gene data show CDR1 as DFQATT and CDR2 as SNEGSKA (reference sequence). The CDR3 DNA reads as TGCAGTGCTCCAGTCCAGGGGGGAGCGTCCTACGAGCAGTACTTC. Amino acids: CSAPVQGGASYEQYF.

In its sample, this clone was seen many times. The V and J genes are TRBV30 and TRBJ1-3; a possible D gene is TRBD1 (6 bases). CDR3 length equals 15 residues. The V end was cut by 1 base, the J end by 8 bases, with 18 bases between. Germline V gene sequence: CDR1 GTSNPN, CDR2 SVGIG (reference sequence). CDR3 nucleotide sequence: TGTGCCTGGAGTGACAAACAGGGTATCCGAGACACCATATATTTT. Amino acid sequence: CAWSDKQGIRDTIYF.

This clone was recorded a few times. The chain combines TRBV7-6 with TRBJ1-2; D possibly corresponds to TRBD1 (5 bases). Germline loops: CDR1 SGHVS, CDR2 FNYEAQ. Trimming took 3 bases from V and 2 from J, leaving 16 bases between them. This CDR3 is 16 amino acids long. The CDR3 sequence: CASSFRPGTENYGYTF. The CDR3 DNA follows: TGTGCCAGCAGCTTCCGACCCGGGACTGAGAACTATGGCTACACCTTC. The whole variable domain, remainder taken from reference TRBV7-6 and TRBJ1-2, is GAGVSQSPRYKVTKRGQDVALRCDPISGHVSLYWYRQALGQGPEFLTYFNYEAQQDKSGLPNDRFSAERPEGSISTLTIQRTEQRDSAMYRCASSFRPGTENYGYTFGSGTRLTVV.

This clone was recorded many times. The chain couples TRBV30 to TRBJ1-1; D gene unclear. V shed 0 bases and J shed 8 bases, with 13 bases lying between them. Germline lookup yields CDR1 GTSNPN and CDR2 SVGIG (reference sequence). The CDR3 loop spans 13 amino acids. The CDR3 here is CAWSVWIGEEAFF. CDR3 bases: TGTGCCTGGAGTGTATGGATCGGGGAAGAAGCTTTCTTT.

This sequence joins TRBV5-6 and TRBJ2-1; 7 positions agree with TRBD1. The CDR3 loop spans 16 amino acids. V lost 9 bases and J lost 4; bases outside the gene matches: 16. In germline, CDR1 is SGHDT, CDR2 YYEEEE. The CDR3 loop is CATQQGFSGIYNEQFF. The CDR3, as DNA: TGTGCCACTCAACAGGGGTTTTCGGGGATATACAATGAGCAGTTCTTC.

This clone occurred many times. The chain uses TRBV28 and TRBJ2-5; D unclear. Trimming removed 1 base from V and 3 bases from J, with 3 bases in between. This CDR3 has 12 amino acids. Germline CDR1 and CDR2: MDHEN and SYDVKM. The CDR3 loop is CASSLLEETQYF. As DNA, the CDR3 is TGTGCCAGCAGTTTATTGGAAGAGACCCAGTACTTC.

The rearrangement links TRBV10-3 to TRBJ1-2, with 7 nucleotides matching TRBD1. Germline V gives CDR1 ENHRY, CDR2 SYGVKD. This CDR3 has 20 residues. The trim removed 3 bases at V and 4 bases at J, leaving 23 bases unmatched. The CDR3 spells CAISDRPFDRAHRYAYGYTF. In DNA, the CDR3 is TGTGCCATCAGTGACCGACCGTTCGACAGGGCGCATCGTTACGCCTATGGCTACACCTTC.

The chain recombines TRBV6-1 with TRBJ1-2, with TRBD1 as a possible D gene (5 bases). The CDR3 covers 16 residues. Trimming removed 2 bases at V and 7 bases at J, with 20 bases between. Germline CDR1 is MNHNS and CDR2 is SASEGT. Here the CDR3 DNA reads TGTGCCAGCAGTGAAAGGGGCCCAGGACCTTCGGGTGGCTACACCTTC. Translated: CASSERGPGPSGGYTF.

The table lists this clone with many counts. This chain connects TRBV5-1 to TRBJ2-7; TRBD1 agrees at 7 bases. The CDR3 covers 17 residues. Losses at the gene ends were 4 bases for V and 0 bases for J; bases not matched to a gene: 13. Per the germline V gene, CDR1 is SGHRS and CDR2 is YFSETQ. The CDR3 reads CASSQPNRGPYSYEQYF. CDR3 DNA: TGCGCCAGCAGCCAACCTAACAGGGGCCCTTACTCCTACGAGCAGTACTTC.

This rearrangement joins TRBV6-1 to TRBJ1-6, with D possibly being TRBD1 (5 bases). V lost 5 bases and J 7 bases, leaving 18 bases between the germline ends. This CDR3 region has 16 residues. Germline lookup yields CDR1 MNHNS and CDR2 SASEGT. The CDR3 here is CASSPGWGRMNSPLHF. The CDR3, as DNA: TGTGCCAGCAGTCCCGGGTGGGGACGGATGAATTCACCCCTCCACTTT.

The sample holds a few counts of this clone. V usage is TRBV24-1 and J usage is TRBJ1-6, with 7 bases lining up with TRBD1. There are 14 residues in the CDR3. Losses at the gene ends were 6 bases for V and 8 bases for J; bases not matched to a gene: 6. Germline lookup yields CDR1 KGHDR and CDR2 SFDVKD. As DNA, the CDR3 is TGTGCCACCAGTCCTCACCAGGGGGATTCACCCCTCCACTTT. Translated, it gives CATSPHQGDSPLHF.

This clone was observed at least ten times. The sample carries other DNA sequences with the same CDR3. The V gene is TRBV27, the J gene TRBJ1-4; D gene uncertain. Germline V gene lookup returns CDR1 MNHEY and CDR2 SMNVEV (reference sequence). This CDR3 contains 15 residues. Between the trimmed V and J ends, which lost 0 bases and 1 base, there was a span of 6 bases. The CDR3 DNA is TGTGCCAGCAGTTTATCCCCCAAAACTAATGAAAAACTGTTTTTT. It codes for CASSLSPKTNEKLFF. Full variable domain (outside the CDR3, taken from reference TRBV27 and TRBJ1-4): EAQVTQNPRYLITVTGKKLTVTCSQNMNHEYMSWYRQDPGLGLRQIYYSMNVEVTDKGDVPEGYKVSRKEKRNFPLILESPSPNQTSLYFCASSLSPKTNEKLFFGSGTQLSVL.

In this sample, this clone turned up many times. The V call is TRBV12-5, the J call TRBJ1-2; 12 positions agree with TRBD1. Trimming removed 5 bases from V and 3 bases from J; junction bases left unmatched: 13. CDR3 size: 18 residues. Germline CDR1 and CDR2: LGHNT and FRNRAP. The CDR3 is CASGLDRDRGLSYYGYTF. In nucleotides, the CDR3 is TGTGCTAGTGGTCTCGACCGGGACAGGGGGCTTAGTTACTATGGCTACACCTTC.

Details on this clone: The junction and the germline gene differ at one end; a read error may be behind it. The chain carries TRBV20-1 and TRBJ2-7, with a weak D call TRBD2 (6 bases). The CDR3 runs to 16 residues. Looked up from germline, CDR1 is DFQATT and CDR2 is SNEGSKA (reference sequence). CDR3 sequence reads: CSAIDVRRGSSYGQYF. The CDR3 region has the DNA TGCAGTGCTATAGATGTGCGGCGGGGTAGCTCCTACGGGCAGTACTTC.

This clone was found many times. The V call is TRBV5-6, the J call TRBJ2-7; maybe TRBD2 (5 bases). This CDR3 has 13 amino acids. Germline-derived CDR1 and CDR2 are SGHDT and YYEEEE. Trimming cost V 4 bases and J 3 bases, with 11 bases left between them. This chain's CDR3 is CASSHGRDYEQYF. CDR3 coding DNA: TGTGCCAGCAGCCACGGACGGGACTACGAGCAGTACTTC.

This clone was seen ten or more times. This chain joins TRBV12-3 or TRBV12-4 and TRBJ2-2; D is ambiguous. V shed 6 bases and J shed 5 bases, with 10 bases lying between them. This CDR3 contains 13 residues. Here the CDR3 DNA reads TGTGCCAGCAGCCCTCTAAGGACCGGGGAGCTGTTTTTT. Translating it yields CASSPLRTGELFF.

This clone was observed at least ten times. The chain is built from TRBV11-2 and TRBJ1-1; D may be TRBD1 (5 bases). Germline V gene sequence: CDR1 SGHAT, CDR2 FQNNGV. This CDR3 contains 15 residues. V gave up 4 bases and J gave up 2 bases, with 14 bases separating them. The CDR3 loop reads CASSSGRGHNTEAFF. Here the CDR3 DNA reads TGTGCCAGCAGCTCCGGCCGGGGCCACAACACTGAAGCTTTCTTT.

This chain connects TRBV28 to TRBJ1-1, with D possibly matching TRBD1 (5 bases). The CDR3 sequence is 15 residues long. V lost 4 bases and J 4 bases, leaving 16 bases between the germline ends. Germline CDR1 MDHEN, CDR2 SYDVKM. CDR3 nucleotide sequence: TGTGCCAGCAGTTCACCTCAGCGGGGCACCACTGAAGCTTTCTTT. This sequence encodes CASSSPQRGTTEAFF.

The table lists this clone with a few counts. The chain carries TRBV28 and TRBJ2-7; TRBD2 matches at 16 bases. The CDR3 extends over 18 amino acids. The V and J ends lost 7 bases and 6 bases, in that order; junction bases with no gene match: 15. CDR1 and CDR2 (germline): MDHEN, SYDVKM. CDR3 sequence: CASMPSGTSGRVRCEQYF. Here the CDR3 DNA reads TGTGCCAGCATGCCCTCCGGGACTAGCGGGAGGGTCCGATGCGAGCAGTACTTC. The complete variable domain, with remaining parts taken from reference TRBV28 and TRBJ2-7, reads DVKVTQSSRYLVKRTGEKVFLECVQDMDHENMFWYRQDPGLGLRLIYFSYDVKMKEKGDIPEGYSVSREKKERFSLILESASTNQTSMYLCASMPSGTSGRVRCEQYFGPGTRLTVT.

Concerning this clone itself: With a much larger clone just one base away, this may be a read error. Other DNA sequences in the same sample also yield this CDR3. The V gene is TRBV29-1, the J gene TRBJ2-7, with D maybe TRBD1 (6 bases). The CDR3 extends over 14 amino acids. Between the trimmed V and J ends, which lost 7 bases and 6 bases, there was a span of 22 bases. Germline CDR1 is SQVTM and CDR2 is ANQGSEA. As DNA, the CDR3 is TGCAGCGGAGGGGCAGGACAGACACCTCGCGAGCAGTACTTC. This gives the protein CSGGAGQTPREQYF.

This clone occurred many times. The V call is TRBV2, the J call TRBJ2-3; D is unresolved. In germline, CDR1 is SNHLY, CDR2 FYNNEI. The length of the CDR3 is 11 residues. The V end lost 8 bases, the J end lost 2 bases, and 5 bases lay between the germline ends. CDR3 nucleotides: TGTGCCAGCGGGAACACAGATACGCAGTATTTT. Translation gives CASGNTDTQYF.